One and the same sample provided the 5 T cell receptor beta chains below, sequenced in a study of blood T cell repertoires in COVID-19. Repertoires were generated with immunoSEQ multiplex PCR, while TCRdb's copy carries only in-frame clones and drops some. In the table there are approximately 82,000 clones, approximately 78% of which are singletons. The sequenced material came from peripheral blood. Receptors originate from a man aged 45-65 years with active or convalescent COVID-19.

V and J are TRBV9 and TRBJ2-2; tentatively, D is TRBD2 (5 bases). CDR1 and CDR2 (germline): SGDLS, YYNGEE. Between the trimmed V and J ends, which lost 4 bases and 4 bases, there was a span of 8 bases. The CDR3 has 13 amino acids. CDR3 sequence reads: CASSSRGTGELFF. DNA of the CDR3: TGTGCCAGCAGCTCCCGGGGCACCGGGGAGCTGTTTTTT. Full variable domain (missing parts from reference TRBV9 and TRBJ2-2): DSGVTQTPKHLITATGQRVTLRCSPRSGDLSVYWYQQSLDQGLQFLIQYYNGEERAKGNILERFSAQQFPDLHSELNLSSLELGDSALYFCASSSRGTGELFFGEGSRLTVL.

The V call is TRBV7-8, the J call TRBJ2-5; TRBD2 aligns across 9 bases. V shed 4 bases, J shed 0 bases, and the junction held 6 bases outside the gene matches. The CDR3 spans 16 residues. Germline CDR1 is SGHVS and CDR2 is FQNEAQ. The CDR3 nucleotides are TGTGCCAGCAGCTGGGGGACTAGCCTGTACCAAGAGACCCAGTACTTC. It specifies CASSWGTSLYQETQYF.

The chain uses TRBV24-1 and TRBJ1-2, with 8 positions matching TRBD1. The CDR3 runs to 13 residues. Trimming cost V 4 bases and J 6 bases; bases outside gene matches: 3. Germline-derived CDR1 and CDR2 are KGHDR and SFDVKD. Here the CDR3 reads CATSDLQGDGYTF. The CDR3, as DNA: TGTGCCACCAGTGACCTACAGGGGGATGGCTACACCTTC.

This rearrangement joins TRBV7-9 to TRBJ1-5; a weak D match, TRBD1 (6 bases). V shed 1 base and J shed 6 bases, with 16 bases lying between them. CDR3 length equals 16 residues. Germline lookup yields CDR1 SEHNR and CDR2 FQNEAQ (reference sequence). This CDR3 reads CASSLGGIQGGQPQHF. CDR3 in DNA: TGTGCCAGCAGCTTAGGGGGGATACAGGGCGGTCAGCCCCAGCATTTT.

V usage is TRBV19 and J usage is TRBJ1-5; 7 nucleotides agree with TRBD1. Germline values: CDR1 LNHDA, CDR2 SQIVND (reference sequence). CDR3 length equals 17 residues. After removal of 3 bases from V and 1 base from J, the junction contained 9 bases not matched to a gene. CDR3: CASSIIPGQRSNQPQHF. CDR3 in DNA: TGTGCCAGTAGTATTATACCGGGACAGAGGAGCAATCAGCCCCAGCATTTT.